This paragraph covers one T cell receptor beta chain sequence. It lacks a known antigen. The input lacks base qualities; no much larger clone sits a single base away. The data originate from a study of control samples from healthy donors and cancer patients (dated by TCRdb to 2018 to 2021). At the junction V is shortened by 0 bases and J by 8 bases, with 5 bases in between. From its cysteine to its phenylalanine, the CDR3 spans 13 amino acids. The read is trimmed to its CDR3 DNA, 39 bases read in frame from base 1. The library was obtained by the immunoSEQ multiplex PCR assay. TCRdb retrieved this table from immuneACCESS and kept in-frame rearrangements only. Not all clones are present; in checked studies, unresolved V genes account for under half, and no reason is known for the remainder. The sample contains approximately 140,000 clones, roughly nine tenths of them found a single time. The ten largest make up 8.7% of the sample.

Rearrangement joined TRBV12-3 or TRBV12-4 to TRBJ1-6; the D gene is not confidently resolved. The sequence came from a woman aged 25 to 45 in good health. Sequencing was performed on blood. CDR3 sequence: CASSLAEDSPLHF. The DNA reads as follows: TGTGCCAGCAGTTTAGCGGAGGATTCACCCCTCCACTTT.